One and the same sample provided the 5 T cell receptor beta chains below, sequenced in a study of blood T cell repertoires in COVID-19. Sequenced by immunoSEQ multiplex PCR; TCRdb stores in-frame clones only, minus some. The table records around 150,000 clones, roughly 88% of them present only once. Sample: PBMCs or T cells enriched from blood (not recorded which). Receptors originate from a man in his sixties or seventies who had been exposed to COVID-19.

The CDR3 protein is CASRGGGINYGYTF. The CDR3 coding sequence is TGTGCCAGCAGAGGGGGGGGGATCAACTATGGCTACACCTTC. The chain has TRBV6-5 and TRBJ1-2; perhaps TRBD1 as D (6 bases). The CDR3 is 14 amino acids. Germline loops: CDR1 MNHEY, CDR2 SVGAGI. Trimming removed 6 bases from V and 2 bases from J, with 13 bases in between.

The chain uses TRBV28 and TRBJ2-1, with TRBD2 matching over 12 bases. The trim removed 6 bases at V and 4 bases at J, leaving 7 bases unmatched. The CDR3 spans 16 residues. Germline CDR1 is MDHEN and CDR2 is SYDVKM. The CDR3: CASSSGLAGRYNEQFF. CDR3 sequence (DNA): TGTGCCAGCAGCTCCGGACTAGCGGGGAGGTACAATGAGCAGTTCTTC.

The chain joins TRBV27 to TRBJ2-1, with 10 nucleotides matching TRBD1. Germline-derived CDR1 and CDR2 are MNHEY and SMNVEV (reference sequence). The CDR3 length is 18 residues. With 4 bases clipped from V and 2 bases from J, the junction kept 11 bases outside the gene matches. CDR3 bases: TGTGCCAGCAGTTCCGGGACAGGGGAGCCAAAACCCTACAATGAGCAGTTCTTC. Amino acid sequence: CASSSGTGEPKPYNEQFF.

This chain uses TRBV5-1 with TRBJ2-7; 7 bases line up with TRBD1. With V trimmed by 4 bases and J by 4 bases, 11 bases remained unmatched. The CDR3 sequence is 15 residues long. Germline lookup yields CDR1 SGHRS and CDR2 YFSETQ. This chain's CDR3 is CASSEGRGQGYEQYF. DNA of the CDR3: TGCGCCAGCAGCGAGGGAAGGGGGCAGGGGTACGAGCAGTACTTC.

This clone has just a few counts. V gene TRBV7-2 combines with J gene TRBJ1-2; 8 positions agree with TRBD1. CDR1 is SGHTA, CDR2 FQGNSA, per germline. V shed 3 bases and J 8 bases; nucleotides not matched to a gene: 8. The length of the CDR3 is 14 residues. CDR3 DNA sequence: TGTGCCAGCAGCTTTGATTCTGGGACAGGAGGCTACACCTTC. Its translation is CASSFDSGTGGYTF.